This T cell receptor beta chain is from a study of cytomegalovirus exposure and HLA in healthy donors. This clone was detected once. What it binds is not known. Both 60 Vbeta primers and 13 Jbeta primers went into the PCR. Sequencing used immunoSEQ multiplex PCR; TCRdb keeps in-frame clones, though not all of them. Of under 100,000 clones in the sample, approximately 80% were seen once. Study-level findings and limits: In an earlier analysis, in 540 or so donors, most V segments appeared productive either ~90% or ~30% of the time. The sole available immune exposure information was CMV serostatus. Presence/absence analyses rested on an assumption that sequencing depth was roughly uniform across donors.

CDR3 length: 14 amino acids. V gave up 5 bases and J gave up 1 base, with 13 bases separating them. Germline-derived CDR1 and CDR2 are GTSNPN and SVGIG (reference sequence). This chain uses TRBV30 with TRBJ2-3; no firm D call. The origin of this receptor is a woman between 65 and 79 years old in good health and CMV-seropositive. Sequencing was carried out using PBMCs. CDR3 amino acids: CAWVRFVGTDTQYF. In DNA form, the CDR3 reads TGTGCCTGGGTTCGCTTCGTAGGCACAGATACGCAGTATTTT.